Shown below are 21 T cell receptor beta chains from a single sample sequenced in a study of cytomegalovirus exposure and HLA in healthy donors. The PCR was carried out with 60 Vbeta primers and 13 Jbeta primers. Profiling relied on immunoSEQ multiplex PCR, and the TCRdb table lists in-frame clones only, not all of them. The sample has about 200,000 clones; 79% are singletons. Sequencing used PBMCs. All receptors derive from a male donor in good health and CMV-seropositive.

V is TRBV9 and J is TRBJ2-1, with 10 bases fitting TRBD2. Unmatched junction bases numbered 7, after V lost 0 bases and J lost 10 bases. The germline gives CDR1 SGDLS, CDR2 YYNGEE. The CDR3 covers 15 residues. CDR3 bases: TGTGCCAGCAGCGTAGTTAGCGGGAGGTCGGGGGAGCAGTTCTTC. This encodes CASSVVSGRSGEQFF.

The V and J genes are TRBV5-6 and TRBJ1-3; TRBD1 is a possible D gene (5 bases). Trimming left V 2 bases short and J 4 bases short, with 7 bases between. Germline V gene data show CDR1 as SGHDT and CDR2 as YYEEEE. The CDR3 contains 13 residues. CDR3 loop: CASSFGGGNTIYF. The CDR3 bases are TGTGCCAGCAGCTTCGGGGGGGGAAACACCATATATTTT.

The rearrangement joins TRBV2 to TRBJ2-5; no reliable D call. This CDR3 spans 14 amino acids. Trimming stripped 2 bases from V and 5 bases from J, with 12 bases between. Germline values: CDR1 SNHLY, CDR2 FYNNEI. In nucleotides, the CDR3 is TGTGCCAGCAGTGAACGGAAGTCCGGGGAGACCCAGTACTTC. Translation gives CASSERKSGETQYF.

The chain uses TRBV5-1 and TRBJ1-4; perhaps TRBD1 as D (5 bases). The CDR3 loop spans 14 amino acids. Germline-derived CDR1 and CDR2 are SGHRS and YFSETQ. V lost 3 bases to trimming and J lost 7 bases, with 13 bases between them. The CDR3 coding sequence is TGCGCCAGCAGCTCCAATTTGGGGCTTGAAAAACTGTTTTTT. Translated, it gives CASSSNLGLEKLFF.

This clone was found once. DNA for the CDR3: TGTGCCAGCAGTTCTGTTCAACTTTTGAACACTGAAGCTTTCTTT. Translating gives CASSSVQLLNTEAFF. The chain links TRBV6-6 to TRBJ1-1; D gene unclear. This CDR3 is built from 15 residues. The V gene's germline CDR1 is MNHNY and CDR2 SVGAGI (reference sequence). The V end was cut by 4 bases, the J end by 0 bases, with 12 bases between.

The J gene is TRBJ2-7, the V gene TRBV5-1; TRBD2 matches 7 bases. From germline, CDR1 is SGHRS and CDR2 YFSETQ. V shed 2 bases and J 2 bases; nucleotides not matched to a gene: 7. This CDR3 is built from 15 residues. CDR3 sequence reads: CASSLVSGVTYEQYF. CDR3 nucleotides: TGCGCCAGCAGCTTAGTCAGCGGGGTTACCTACGAGCAGTACTTC.

The chain joins TRBV10-3 to TRBJ1-2, with unresolved D. V was cut by 2 bases and J by 2 bases, with 9 bases left in between. Germline values: CDR1 ENHRY, CDR2 SYGVKD. The CDR3 is made up of 14 amino acids. CDR3 nucleotide sequence: TGTGCCATCAGTGAGGGCAGCGAAAACTATGGCTACACCTTC. This sequence encodes CAISEGSENYGYTF.

This clone has just a few counts. The chain couples TRBV6-5 to TRBJ2-7; the D is unclear. CDR3 length equals 12 residues. The V and J ends lost 6 bases and 0 bases respectively, with 6 bases between them. CDR1 and CDR2 from the germline V gene are MNHEY and SVGAGI. The CDR3 DNA sequence: TGTGCCAGCAGACGGAGCTCCTACGAGCAGTACTTC. It codes for CASRRSSYEQYF.

The chain is built from TRBV29-1 and TRBJ1-5; D call uncertain. Trimming pared 4 bases from V and 1 base from J, leaving 11 bases between. The V gene's germline CDR1 is SQVTM and CDR2 ANQGSEA. The CDR3 covers 14 residues. The CDR3 protein is CSVGISGSNQPQHF. The CDR3 coding sequence is TGCAGCGTTGGCATCTCGGGGAGCAATCAGCCCCAGCATTTT.

The chain links TRBV6-5 to TRBJ2-3, with D tentatively TRBD2 (6 bases). Trimming took 0 bases from V and 2 from J, leaving 12 bases between them. This CDR3 comprises 16 residues. Germline-derived CDR1 and CDR2 are MNHEY and SVGAGI. CDR3 amino acids: CASSYSETRNTDTQYF. The CDR3 DNA reads as TGTGCCAGCAGTTACTCTGAGACTAGAAACACAGATACGCAGTATTTT.

The V and J genes are TRBV30 and TRBJ2-5; TRBD2 might be the D (5 bases). This CDR3 comprises 13 residues. Trimming removed 4 bases at V and 1 base at J, with 10 bases between. CDR1 is GTSNPN and CDR2 is SVGIG in the germline V gene (reference sequence). The CDR3 region is CAWTGLLQETQYF. CDR3 in DNA: TGTGCCTGGACAGGACTCCTCCAAGAGACCCAGTACTTC. Based on the CDR3 plus reference TRBV30 and TRBJ2-5, the full variable domain is SQTIHQWPATLVQPVGSPLSLECTVEGTSNPNLYWYRQAAGRGLQLLFYSVGIGQISSEVPQNLSASRPQDRQFILSSKKLLLSDSGFYLCAWTGLLQETQYFGPGTRLLVL.

This chain links TRBV5-4 with TRBJ1-4; a weak D match, TRBD1 (6 bases). Trimming shortened V by 4 bases and J by 11 bases, and 21 bases separated the two germline ends. The CDR3 length is 15 residues. Germline V gene lookup returns CDR1 SGHNT and CDR2 YYREEE (reference sequence). In DNA form, the CDR3 reads TGTGCCAGCAGCCAGGACCGGGACACCCTGAGTAAACTGTTTTTT. It encodes CASSQDRDTLSKLFF.

This clone was counted only a few times. The chain recombines TRBV7-3 with TRBJ2-1; TRBD2 aligns across 8 bases. The CDR3 consists of 12 residues. J gave up 10 bases and V 3 bases, and 2 bases lay outside the gene matches. The germline CDR1 and CDR2 sequences are SGHTA and FQGTGA. CDR3 residues: CASSFRLAEQFF. CDR3 DNA: TGTGCCAGCAGCTTTAGACTAGCGGAGCAGTTCTTC.

This clone was picked up a small number of times. The chain couples TRBV19 to TRBJ2-1, with 10 bases identical to TRBD2. Trimming at V came to 5 bases and at J to 8 bases, leaving 3 bases not matched to a gene. The CDR3 is 13 amino acids. The germline V gene has CDR1 LNHDA and CDR2 SQIVND (reference sequence). CDR3 protein: CASSLAGVDEQFF. The CDR3 nucleotides read TGTGCCAGTAGTCTAGCGGGAGTTGATGAGCAGTTCTTC.

CDR3 residues: CASTTGGGSYEQYF. The CDR3 region has the DNA TGTGCCAGCACTACAGGGGGCGGCTCCTACGAGCAGTACTTC. The rearrangement uses TRBV28 and TRBJ2-7; the match to TRBD1 covers 9 bases. Germline V gives CDR1 MDHEN, CDR2 SYDVKM. The CDR3 has 14 amino acids. The trim removed 7 bases at V and 0 bases at J, leaving 4 bases unmatched.

The V call is TRBV2, the J call TRBJ2-7; no clear D. Trimming removed 7 bases from V and 1 base from J, with 11 bases in between. The CDR3 sequence is 13 residues long. Germline lookup yields CDR1 SNHLY and CDR2 FYNNEI. The CDR3 nucleotides read TGTGCCAGCACCCCCACTTCTTCCTACGAGCAGTACTTC. Translation: CASTPTSSYEQYF.

The gene calls are TRBV9 and TRBJ2-1; 11 bases map to TRBD2. This CDR3 contains 15 residues. The V gene end was trimmed by 7 bases and the J gene end by 1 base; junction bases not matched to a gene: 4. Germline V lookup: CDR1 SGDLS, CDR2 YYNGEE. The CDR3 reads CASSGLAGSYNEQFF. In DNA form, the CDR3 reads TGTGCCAGCTCAGGACTAGCGGGTTCCTACAATGAGCAGTTCTTC. Full variable domain (outside the CDR3, taken from reference TRBV9 and TRBJ2-1): DSGVTQTPKHLITATGQRVTLRCSPRSGDLSVYWYQQSLDQGLQFLIQYYNGEERAKGNILERFSAQQFPDLHSELNLSSLELGDSALYFCASSGLAGSYNEQFFGPGTRLTVL.

This clone was observed a few times. The rearrangement uses TRBV4-3 and TRBJ2-3, with TRBD2 matching over 13 bases. The germline V gene has CDR1 LGHNA and CDR2 YSLEER. This CDR3 spans 15 amino acids. Unmatched junction bases numbered 4, after V lost 4 bases and J lost 6 bases. CDR3 sequence (DNA): TGCGCCAGCAGCCGGTCGACTAGCGGGGGGGATACGCAGTATTTT. Its translation is CASSRSTSGGDTQYF.

V usage is TRBV28 and J usage is TRBJ1-2; no reliable D call. Trimming stripped 5 bases from V and 8 bases from J, with 15 bases between. The CDR3 covers 13 residues. CDR1 MDHEN and CDR2 SYDVKM come from the germline V gene. CDR3 DNA sequence: TGTGCCAGCAGTAAACCCCAGGTGTACGGCTACACCTTC. Its translation is CASSKPQVYGYTF.

The chain carries TRBV7-9 and TRBJ2-7, with 9 positions matching TRBD2. With V trimmed by 1 base and J by 3 bases, 4 bases remained unmatched. This CDR3 contains 15 residues. Germline CDR1 and CDR2: SEHNR and FQNEAQ (reference sequence). The CDR3 reads CASSLERGAFYEQYF. In DNA form, the CDR3 reads TGTGCCAGCAGCTTAGAGCGGGGGGCTTTCTACGAGCAGTACTTC.

CDR3 DNA: TGTGCCAGTAGTGGGGGGGGGCCGGGGGATACGCAGTATTTT. Protein product: CASSGGGPGDTQYF. The V call is TRBV19, the J call TRBJ2-3; tentatively, D is TRBD2 (7 bases). CDR1 and CDR2 from the germline V gene are LNHDA and SQIVND (reference sequence). The CDR3 spans 14 residues. Trimming pared 5 bases from V and 6 bases from J, leaving 15 bases between.